What follows are 12 T cell receptor beta chains derived from one specimen sequenced in a study of radiation and T cells in renal cell carcinoma. Sequencing used immunoSEQ multiplex PCR; TCRdb keeps in-frame clones, though not all of them. The sample comprises about 49,000 clones, 65% to 90% of which are singletons, and 30% to 35% rests with the top ten. As to time point: baseline pretreatment blood. Treatment reported: 15 Gy SBRT to primary tumor, nephrectomy 4 weeks later. Specimen: blood, collected from a patient whose treatment included radiotherapy and nephrectomy. Receptors originate from a woman aged 70-85 years with renal cell carcinoma.

The rearrangement links TRBV7-8 to TRBJ1-2, with TRBD1 matching 9 bases. The V segment lost 3 bases and the J segment 4 bases; nucleotides outside the gene matches: 0. Germline V gives CDR1 SGHVS, CDR2 FQNEAQ. The CDR3 runs 13 residues. The CDR3 nucleotides are TGTGCCAGCAGCTTGGGACAGGGCTATGGCTACACCTTC. Its protein product is CASSLGQGYGYTF.

J is TRBJ2-2 and V is TRBV6-5, with D tentatively TRBD1 or TRBD2 (5 bases each). The length of the CDR3 is 12 residues. V shed 4 bases and J shed 8 bases, with 8 bases lying between them. CDR1 is MNHEY and CDR2 is SVGAGI in the germline V gene. CDR3 sequence (DNA): TGTGCCAGCAGTTGGGGGTTTGGGGAGCTGTTTTTT. Amino acids: CASSWGFGELFF.

This chain uses TRBV5-1 with TRBJ2-2; 13 bases match TRBD2. J gave up 7 bases and V 2 bases, and 5 bases lay outside the gene matches. The CDR3 runs 16 residues. Germline CDR1 is SGHRS and CDR2 is YFSETQ. CDR3 coding DNA: TGCGCCAGCAGCTTACCGGGACTAGCGGGACTCGGGGAGCTGTTTTTT. Its protein product is CASSLPGLAGLGELFF. The variable domain in full, completed from reference TRBV5-1 and TRBJ2-2, reads KAGVTQTPRYLIKTRGQQVTLSCSPISGHRSVSWYQQTPGQGLQFLFEYFSETQRNKGNFPGRFSGRQFSNSRSEMNVSTLELGDSALYLCASSLPGLAGLGELFFGEGSRLTVL.

This clone has only one observation. This rearrangement joins TRBV19 to TRBJ1-2; 7 bases map to TRBD1. CDR1 LNHDA and CDR2 SQIVND come from the germline V gene (reference sequence). V lost 5 bases and J lost 0; bases outside the gene matches: 6. The CDR3 is made up of 15 amino acids. CDR3 DNA sequence: TGTGCCAGTAGTTCCCCAGGACAGGCTAACTATGGCTACACCTTC. Its protein product is CASSSPGQANYGYTF.

The J gene is TRBJ1-2, the V gene TRBV11-2; TRBD1 might be the D (6 bases). This CDR3 has 13 residues. The germline V and J ends were trimmed by 4 bases and 7 bases, with 13 bases remaining between them. CDR1 and CDR2 (germline): SGHAT, FQNNGV. CDR3 sequence: CASSSQQGLGYTF. DNA for the CDR3: TGTGCCAGCAGCTCTCAACAGGGACTTGGCTACACCTTC.

V gene TRBV6-1 combines with J gene TRBJ1-1; 7 bases match TRBD1. This CDR3 has 13 amino acids. The germline V gene has CDR1 MNHNS and CDR2 SASEGT. V was clipped by 6 bases and J by 2 bases; unmatched bases: 3. The CDR3 spells CASRGQLNTEAFF. Here the CDR3 DNA reads TGTGCCAGCAGGGGACAGCTAAACACTGAAGCTTTCTTT.

The rearrangement joins TRBV18 to TRBJ2-2; unclear D gene. The length of the CDR3 is 14 residues. V dropped 8 bases and J dropped 1 base, with 11 bases sitting between them. Germline V gives CDR1 KGHSH, CDR2 LQKENI. The CDR3 bases are TGTGCCAGCGGCGGCCCCGTGAACACCGGGGAGCTGTTTTTT. It encodes CASGGPVNTGELFF.

As DNA, the CDR3 is TGTGCCAGCTCACCAGCGGCAGCCGTAAATGAGCAGTTCTTC. It encodes CASSPAAAVNEQFF. The chain carries TRBV18 and TRBJ2-1; the D is unclear. V was shortened by 2 bases and J by 7 bases, with 12 bases between the two germline ends. Germline CDR1 is KGHSH and CDR2 is LQKENI. The CDR3 spans 14 residues.

The rearrangement links TRBV7-8 to TRBJ2-5; a possible D gene is TRBD2 (5 bases). This CDR3 has 13 amino acids. Germline CDR1 is SGHVS and CDR2 is FQNEAQ. Trimming took 9 bases from V and 7 from J, leaving 18 bases between them. The CDR3 DNA reads as TGTGCCAGTATTACCGGGGAAAGCGGGACCCAGTACTTC. It yields the protein CASITGESGTQYF.

The chain joins TRBV6-1 to TRBJ2-7, with D perhaps TRBD1 or TRBD2 (5 bases each). Trimming cost V 10 bases and J 4 bases, with 20 bases left between them. This CDR3 contains 14 residues. The germline V gene encodes CDR1 MNHNS and CDR2 SASEGT. CDR3 nucleotides: TGTGCCACCCTGGAGAGGGACGGACCTTACGAGCAGTACTTC. Residues: CATLERDGPYEQYF.

The chain has TRBV19 and TRBJ2-1, with 9 bases aligning to TRBD2. This CDR3 region has 15 residues. In germline, CDR1 is LNHDA, CDR2 SQIVND (reference sequence). With V trimmed by 7 bases and J by 7 bases, 11 bases remained unmatched. The chain's CDR3 is CASKGSGGHQNEQFF. CDR3 bases: TGTGCCAGTAAAGGGAGCGGGGGGCATCAGAATGAGCAGTTCTTC. The variable domain in full, completed from reference TRBV19 and TRBJ2-1, reads DGGITQSPKYLFRKEGQNVTLSCEQNLNHDAMYWYRQDPGQGLRLIYYSQIVNDFQKGDIAEGYSVSREKKESFPLTVTSAQKNPTAFYLCASKGSGGHQNEQFFGPGTRLTVL.

The genes are TRBV19 and TRBJ2-2; D is possibly TRBD1 (7 bases). CDR3 length equals 15 residues. The V end lost 7 bases, the J end lost 6 bases, and 18 bases lay between the germline ends. The V gene's germline CDR1 is LNHDA and CDR2 SQIVND (reference sequence). The CDR3 sequence: CASTQGGFRAGELFF. DNA for the CDR3: TGTGCCAGTACCCAGGGGGGCTTTCGGGCCGGGGAGCTGTTTTTT.